This TCR beta chain came from a study of blood T cell repertoires in COVID-19. The overall study: COVID-19 samples, acute and convalescent, were from the United States, Italy and Spain. Sources were T cells, B-cell-depleted T cells, or PBMCs; the material itself was cDNA or gDNA.

Authors' analysis steps: For nucleated cells, counts were estimated from reference gene primer amplification. Clones were sequenced by immunoSEQ multiplex PCR, and TCRdb holds only the in-frame ones, with some missing. V, J and clone size are those of that table, while D and trimming were read from the DNA. Here the sample spans roughly 150,000 clones, about four fifths being singletons. Sequencing was performed on peripheral blood. The TCR sequence derives from a man in his 70s who had recovered from COVID-19.

The CDR3 nucleotides are TGTGCCAGCTCACCACGGGGGGGCAATGAGCAGTTCTTC. Translating it yields CASSPRGGNEQFF. The V call is TRBV18, the J call TRBJ2-1; 7 nucleotides line up with TRBD2. The length of the CDR3 is 13 residues. Trimming at V came to 1 base and at J to 6 bases, leaving 0 bases not matched to a gene. Germline V gene lookup returns CDR1 KGHSH and CDR2 LQKENI.